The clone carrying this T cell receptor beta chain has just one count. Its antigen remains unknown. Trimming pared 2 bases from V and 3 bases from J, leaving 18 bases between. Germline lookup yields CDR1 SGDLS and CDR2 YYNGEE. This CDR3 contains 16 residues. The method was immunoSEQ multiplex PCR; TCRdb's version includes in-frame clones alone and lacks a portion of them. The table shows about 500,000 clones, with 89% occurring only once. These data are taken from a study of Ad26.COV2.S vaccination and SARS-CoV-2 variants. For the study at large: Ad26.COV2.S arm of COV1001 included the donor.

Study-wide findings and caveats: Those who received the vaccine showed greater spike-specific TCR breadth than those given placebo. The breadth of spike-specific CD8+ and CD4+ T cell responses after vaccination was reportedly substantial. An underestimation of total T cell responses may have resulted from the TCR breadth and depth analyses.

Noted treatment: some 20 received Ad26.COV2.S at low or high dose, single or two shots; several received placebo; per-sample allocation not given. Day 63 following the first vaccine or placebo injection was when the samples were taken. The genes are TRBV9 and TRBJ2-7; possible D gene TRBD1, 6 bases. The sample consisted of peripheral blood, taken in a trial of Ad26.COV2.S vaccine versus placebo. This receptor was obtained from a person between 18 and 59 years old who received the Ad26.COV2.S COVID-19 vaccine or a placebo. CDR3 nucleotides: TGTGCCAGCAGCGTTGGGGGCGATTCGAAGATCTACGAGCAGTACTTC. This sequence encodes CASSVGGDSKIYEQYF.